Shown below are 18 T cell receptor beta chains from a single sample sequenced in a study of blood T cell repertoires in COVID-19. TCRdb keeps only in-frame clones here, not all; method: immunoSEQ multiplex PCR. Of around 110,000 clones in the sample, 75% to 90% were seen once. The sequencing sample was made of peripheral blood. These receptors originate from a man between 65 and 79 years old with acute or convalescent COVID-19.

A few counts support this clone. DNA of the CDR3: TGCAGCGTTGCCCCTACGTCAGGGGCTGGAAACACCATATATTTT. This encodes CSVAPTSGAGNTIYF. The genes are TRBV29-1 and TRBJ1-3; D possibly corresponds to TRBD1 (6 bases). Trimming shortened V by 4 bases and J by 2 bases, and 15 bases separated the two germline ends. The germline V gene has CDR1 SQVTM and CDR2 ANQGSEA. The CDR3 runs to 15 residues.

The chain employs TRBV28 and TRBJ2-1, with a tentative D call TRBD2 (5 bases). Between the trimmed V and J ends, which lost 8 bases and 8 bases, there was a span of 22 bases. This CDR3 comprises 15 residues. The germline V gene has CDR1 MDHEN and CDR2 SYDVKM. This CDR3 reads CASAGGSVGIDEQFF. CDR3 DNA: TGTGCCAGCGCAGGAGGTAGCGTAGGGATAGATGAGCAGTTCTTC.

The gene calls are TRBV6-5 and TRBJ1-5; 7 bases fit TRBD1. Germline V gives CDR1 MNHEY, CDR2 SVGAGI. The CDR3 sequence is 13 residues long. Trimming took 6 bases from V and 5 from J; bases not matched to a gene: 4. CDR3 region: CASRIQGYQPQHF. The CDR3 DNA is TGTGCCAGCAGAATACAGGGGTATCAGCCCCAGCATTTT.

The V gene is TRBV6-4, the J gene TRBJ2-1, with 12 bases fitting TRBD2. This CDR3 has 15 residues. The J segment lost 6 bases and the V segment lost 6 bases, leaving 6 bases of the junction unmatched. The germline V gene has CDR1 MRHNA and CDR2 SNTAGT. The CDR3 region is CASSPGTSGSNEQFF. For the CDR3, the DNA is TGTGCCAGCAGCCCCGGGACTAGCGGGTCCAATGAGCAGTTCTTC.

This chain links TRBV19 with TRBJ2-6; 7 nucleotides align to TRBD1. This CDR3 is built from 18 residues. Germline V gene lookup returns CDR1 LNHDA and CDR2 SQIVND (reference sequence). V gave up 3 bases and J gave up 1 base; unmatched junction bases: 9. CDR3 nucleotide sequence: TGTGCCAGTAGTATGGGTGGCAGGGGGACATCTGGGGCCAACGTCCTGACTTTC. Translation: CASSMGGRGTSGANVLTF.

This sequence joins TRBV7-3 and TRBJ1-1, with D unresolved. Germline assignment: CDR1 SGHTA and CDR2 FQGTGA. The CDR3 is 15 residues long. The V and J ends lost 2 bases and 5 bases respectively, with 15 bases between them. CDR3 sequence reads: CASSLGRGGWTEAFF. The CDR3 nucleotides are TGTGCCAGCAGCTTAGGTCGGGGAGGATGGACTGAAGCTTTCTTT. Complete variable domain (other parts from reference TRBV7-3 and TRBJ1-1): GAGVSQTPSNKVTEKGKYVELRCDPISGHTALYWYRQSLGQGPEFLIYFQGTGAADDSGLPNDRFFAVRPEGSVSTLKIQRTERGDSAVYLCASSLGRGGWTEAFFGQGTRLTVV.

The V and J genes are TRBV11-1 and TRBJ1-1; 8 bases match TRBD1. Trimming cost V 5 bases and J 2 bases; bases outside gene matches: 10. This CDR3 has 16 residues. The V gene's germline CDR1 is SGHAT and CDR2 FQDESV (reference sequence). The CDR3 loop is CASSPVRGQVNTEAFF. The CDR3, as DNA: TGTGCCAGCAGCCCCGTGAGGGGACAGGTCAACACTGAAGCTTTCTTT.

The chain combines TRBV5-1 with TRBJ2-7; D gene ambiguous. The V gene lost 0 bases and the J gene lost 4 bases, with 5 bases spanning the gap. The CDR3 runs 12 residues. From germline, CDR1 is SGHRS and CDR2 YFSETQ. The DNA for the CDR3 is TGCGCCAGCAGCTTGGTACAGTACGAGCAGTACTTC. Translating it yields CASSLVQYEQYF.

The rearrangement links TRBV5-1 to TRBJ2-2; D is possibly TRBD2 (6 bases). Germline V gives CDR1 SGHRS, CDR2 YFSETQ. The CDR3 length is 16 residues. V shed 4 bases and J shed 4 bases, with 17 bases lying between them. In nucleotides, the CDR3 is TGCGCCAGCAGCCCGGGTGGGGGGTCGACCACCGGGGAGCTGTTTTTT. As protein: CASSPGGGSTTGELFF.

The chain recombines TRBV11-2 with TRBJ1-6, with D maybe TRBD1 (5 bases). Trimming took off 7 bases at V and 7 bases at J, with 14 bases between the two ends. The CDR3 is made up of 14 amino acids. Germline lookup yields CDR1 SGHAT and CDR2 FQNNGV. The DNA of the CDR3 is TGTGCCAGCACCTCGACCCGGGGGAATTCACCCCTCCACTTT. Translating it yields CASTSTRGNSPLHF.

This clone was recorded a few times. The chain links TRBV4-2 to TRBJ1-6; D perhaps matches TRBD1 (5 bases). Trimming took off 0 bases at V and 10 bases at J, with 13 bases between the two ends. The CDR3 totals 15 residues. Germline V CDR1 and CDR2: LGHNA, YNFKEQ. For the CDR3, the DNA is TGTGCCAGCAGCCAAGAGGGGGGGATGCGATCACCCCTCCACTTT. Translation: CASSQEGGMRSPLHF.

The rearrangement uses TRBV7-2 and TRBJ2-1; no definite D call. This CDR3 is built from 16 residues. The germline CDR1 and CDR2 sequences are SGHTA and FQGNSA. V lost 1 base, J lost 1 base, and 11 bases lay in between. This CDR3 reads CASSLGSLRSYNEQFF. CDR3 DNA sequence: TGTGCCAGCAGCTTAGGATCGTTGCGTTCCTACAATGAGCAGTTCTTC.

The genes are TRBV5-1 and TRBJ2-1; 11 nucleotides line up with TRBD1. The V and J ends lost 4 bases and 2 bases, in that order; junction bases with no gene match: 2. The CDR3 spans 15 residues. From germline, CDR1 is SGHRS and CDR2 YFSETQ. CDR3 in amino acids: CASSPGQGAYNEQFF. DNA of the CDR3: TGCGCCAGCAGCCCGGGACAGGGGGCCTACAATGAGCAGTTCTTC.

This clone has more than one count but fewer than ten. This chain uses TRBV28 with TRBJ1-2, with 8 bases that match TRBD1. CDR3 size: 15 residues. Trimming cost V 3 bases and J 8 bases; bases outside gene matches: 11. Germline CDR1 reads MDHEN; CDR2 reads SYDVKM. The CDR3 is CASSFGQGALQGYTF. DNA for the CDR3: TGTGCCAGCAGTTTCGGGCAGGGGGCCCTTCAGGGCTACACCTTC.

The CDR3 spells CASSQETSNSPLHF. DNA of the CDR3: TGTGCCAGCAGCCAAGAGACATCTAATTCACCCCTCCACTTT. The chain joins TRBV4-2 to TRBJ1-6, with D unclear. Germline V gives CDR1 LGHNA, CDR2 YNFKEQ. Deletions cut 0 bases from V and 6 bases from J, with 6 bases between. There are 14 residues in the CDR3.

This chain uses TRBV5-4 with TRBJ2-3; 14 nucleotides align to TRBD2. CDR1 is SGHNT and CDR2 is YYREEE in the germline V gene (reference sequence). The CDR3 length is 16 residues. The V gene end was trimmed by 0 bases and the J gene end by 4 bases; junction bases not matched to a gene: 1. The CDR3 nucleotides read TGTGCCAGCAGCTTGGGACTAGCGGGGGGGGCAGATACGCAGTATTTT. Its translation is CASSLGLAGGADTQYF.

The chain uses TRBV18 and TRBJ2-7, with D perhaps TRBD1 (6 bases). This CDR3 contains 15 residues. Trimming stripped 3 bases from V and 6 bases from J, with 18 bases between. Germline V lookup: CDR1 KGHSH, CDR2 LQKENI. CDR3 region: CASSPYTKTGTEQYF. CDR3 sequence (DNA): TGTGCCAGCTCACCGTATACCAAAACAGGGACCGAGCAGTACTTC.

The rearrangement uses TRBV3-1 (or the pseudogene TRBV3-2) and TRBJ1-1, with TRBD1 identical over 10 bases. Trimming removed 4 bases from V and 11 bases from J; junction bases left unmatched: 7. This CDR3 region has 13 residues. Germline CDR1 LGHDT, CDR2 YNNKEL (reference sequence). CDR3 DNA sequence: TGTGCCAGCAGCCCCGGGACAGGGGTCGGTGCTTTCTTT. Amino acids: CASSPGTGVGAFF.